The clone carrying this TCR beta chain turned up a few times. No antigen is known for it. The data were taken from a study of beta chain features in type 1 diabetes. Germline CDR1 is SGHTA and CDR2 is FQGNSA. CDR3 length: 15 amino acids. The V gene lost 1 base and the J gene lost 1 base, with 10 bases spanning the gap. The sequenced template was cDNA made from the entire isolated RNA. Sequencing used immunoSEQ multiplex PCR; TCRdb keeps in-frame clones, though not all of them. The table shows 25,000 to 30,000 clones, with 56% occurring only once. The study, taken as a whole, reports: Moderate but significant shortening of TCRB CDR3s was recorded in all four CD4+ subsets from Type 1 diabetes patients.

Source material: Tregs from blood. The receptor comes from a woman younger than 30 with type 1 diabetes. The J gene is TRBJ1-1, the V gene TRBV7-2, with a weak D call TRBD1 (6 bases). This CDR3 is CASSLGIQGNTEAFF. The CDR3 DNA reads as TGTGCCAGCAGCTTAGGAATACAGGGGAACACTGAAGCTTTCTTT.